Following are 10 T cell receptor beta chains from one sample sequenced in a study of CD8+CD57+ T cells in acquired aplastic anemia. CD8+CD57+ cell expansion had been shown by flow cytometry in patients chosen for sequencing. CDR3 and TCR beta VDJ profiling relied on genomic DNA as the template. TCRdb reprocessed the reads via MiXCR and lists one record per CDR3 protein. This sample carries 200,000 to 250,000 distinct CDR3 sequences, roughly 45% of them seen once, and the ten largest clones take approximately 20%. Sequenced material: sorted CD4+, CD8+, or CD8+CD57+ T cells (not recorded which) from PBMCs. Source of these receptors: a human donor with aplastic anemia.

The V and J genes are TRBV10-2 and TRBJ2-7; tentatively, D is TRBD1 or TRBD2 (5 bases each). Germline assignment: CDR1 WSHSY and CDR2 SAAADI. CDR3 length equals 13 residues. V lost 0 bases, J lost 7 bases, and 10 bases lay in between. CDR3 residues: CASSESGTREQYF. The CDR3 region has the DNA TGCGCCAGCAGTGAGTCGGGGACGAGGGAGCAGTACTTC.

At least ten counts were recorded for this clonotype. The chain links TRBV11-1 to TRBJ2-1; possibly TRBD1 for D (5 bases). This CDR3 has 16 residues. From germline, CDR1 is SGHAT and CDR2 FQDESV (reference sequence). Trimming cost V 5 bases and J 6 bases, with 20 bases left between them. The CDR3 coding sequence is TGTGCCAGCAGCCCCGGGCTGGGCGGAAGGGGCAATGAGCAGTTCTTC. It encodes CASSPGLGGRGNEQFF.

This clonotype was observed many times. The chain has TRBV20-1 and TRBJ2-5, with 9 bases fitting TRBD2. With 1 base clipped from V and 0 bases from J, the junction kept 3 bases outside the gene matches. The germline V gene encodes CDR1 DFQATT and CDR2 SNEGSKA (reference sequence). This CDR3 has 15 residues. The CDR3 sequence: CSARGERGDQETQYF. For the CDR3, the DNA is TGCAGTGCTAGAGGAGAGCGGGGGGACCAAGAGACCCAGTACTTC.

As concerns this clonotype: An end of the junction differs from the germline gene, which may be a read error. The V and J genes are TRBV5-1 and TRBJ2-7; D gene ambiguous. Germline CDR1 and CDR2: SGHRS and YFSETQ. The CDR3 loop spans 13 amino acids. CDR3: CASSLRVIHEQYF. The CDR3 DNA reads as TGTGCCAGCAGCTTGAGAGTCATCCACGAGCAGTACTTC.

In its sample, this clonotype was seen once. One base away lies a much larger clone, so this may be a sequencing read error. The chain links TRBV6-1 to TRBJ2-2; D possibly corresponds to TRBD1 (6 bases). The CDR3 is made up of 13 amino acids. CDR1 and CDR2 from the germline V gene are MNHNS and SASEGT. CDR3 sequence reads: CASSLTGTGELVF. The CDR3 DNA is TGTGCCAGCAGTCTAACAGGGACCGGGGAGCTGGTTTTT.

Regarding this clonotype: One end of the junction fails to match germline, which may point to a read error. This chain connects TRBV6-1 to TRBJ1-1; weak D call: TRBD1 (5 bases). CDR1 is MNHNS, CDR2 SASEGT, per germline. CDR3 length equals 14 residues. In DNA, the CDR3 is TGTGCCAGCAGTGACAGGGTGATGAACTCTGAAGCTTTCTTT. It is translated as CASSDRVMNSEAFF.

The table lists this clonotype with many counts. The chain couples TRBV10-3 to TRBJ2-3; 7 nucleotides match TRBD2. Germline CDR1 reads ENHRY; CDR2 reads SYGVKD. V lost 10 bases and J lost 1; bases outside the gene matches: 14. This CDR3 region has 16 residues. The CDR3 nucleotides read TGTGCCAGCCGGGAGGCTGCGGCTAGCCGCACAGATACGCAGTATTTT. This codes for CASREAAASRTDTQYF.

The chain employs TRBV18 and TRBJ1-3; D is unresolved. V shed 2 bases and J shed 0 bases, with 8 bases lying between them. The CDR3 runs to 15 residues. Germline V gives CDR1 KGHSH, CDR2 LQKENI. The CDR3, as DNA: TGTGCCAGCTCACCAGCCGGGAACTCTGGAAACACCATATATTTT. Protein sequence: CASSPAGNSGNTIYF.

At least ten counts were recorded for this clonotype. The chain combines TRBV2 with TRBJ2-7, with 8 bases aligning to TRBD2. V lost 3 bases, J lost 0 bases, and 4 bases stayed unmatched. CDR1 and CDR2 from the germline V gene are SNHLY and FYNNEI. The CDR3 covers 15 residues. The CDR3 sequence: CASSEIAGFSYEQYF. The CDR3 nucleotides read TGTGCCAGCAGTGAGATAGCGGGGTTCTCCTACGAGCAGTACTTC. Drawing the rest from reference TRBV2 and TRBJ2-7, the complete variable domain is EPEVTQTPSHQVTQMGQEVILRCVPISNHLYFYWYRQILGQKVEFLVSFYNNEISEKSEIFDDQFSVERPDGSNFTLKIRSTKLEDSAMYFCASSEIAGFSYEQYFGPGTRLTVT.

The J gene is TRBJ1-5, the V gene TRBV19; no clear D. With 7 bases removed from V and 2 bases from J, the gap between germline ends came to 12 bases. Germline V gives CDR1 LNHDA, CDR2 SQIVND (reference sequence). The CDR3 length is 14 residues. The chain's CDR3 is CASTGLERNQPQHF. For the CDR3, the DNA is TGTGCCAGTACGGGGTTGGAGCGCAATCAGCCCCAGCATTTT.